These 11 T cell receptor beta chains came from one sample sequenced in a study of T-cell reconstitution after alpha-beta-depleted transplantation in children. Unique molecular identifiers were used in preparing the TCRbeta library. TCRdb re-analysed the PCR reads in MiXCR, keeping a single row per CDR3 protein. In the table there are about 58,000 distinct CDR3 sequences, about 40% of which are singletons. The starting material was PBMCs, mostly from graft donor cells, obtained 360 days after TCRalphabeta/CD19-depleted stem cell transplant. The receptor source for this set is a male patient under 18 who had a stem cell transplant for acute lymphoblastic leukemia, so the T cells may come from the graft donor.

J is TRBJ1-1 and V is TRBV20-1; D is possibly TRBD1 (5 bases). The CDR3 consists of 14 residues. CDR1 is DFQATT and CDR2 is SNEGSKA in the germline V gene (reference sequence). With 4 bases removed from V and 1 base from J, the gap between germline ends came to 13 bases. CDR3: CSAIPVGGNTEAFF. The CDR3 DNA follows: TGCAGTGCTATCCCCGTCGGGGGGAACACTGAAGCTTTCTTT.

This clonotype turned up a few times. This chain connects TRBV5-1 to TRBJ1-1; the match to TRBD1 covers 8 bases. The length of the CDR3 is 16 residues. With V trimmed by 2 bases and J by 5 bases, 11 bases remained unmatched. Germline loops: CDR1 SGHRS, CDR2 YFSETQ. The DNA for the CDR3 is TGCGCCAGCAGCTTAAAGGGAACTACAGGGGGAACTGAAGCTTTCTTT. Translation: CASSLKGTTGGTEAFF.

The sample holds a few counts of this clonotype. This chain links TRBV12-3 or TRBV12-4 with TRBJ2-1; 8 nucleotides match TRBD1. The J segment lost 3 bases and the V segment lost 6 bases, leaving 7 bases of the junction unmatched. This CDR3 contains 15 residues. CDR3 DNA: TGTGCCAGCAGCCTCGGGACAGGAAGCTACAATGAGCAGTTCTTC. Residues: CASSLGTGSYNEQFF.

In DNA form, the CDR3 reads TGTGCCAGCAGCAAGAGGGGACAGGGGGCTACGAACACTGAAGCTTTCTTT. This codes for CASSKRGQGATNTEAFF. This chain uses TRBV6-2 or TRBV6-3 with TRBJ1-1; TRBD1 agrees at 12 bases. The CDR3 contains 17 residues. Trimming removed 6 bases from V and 1 base from J; junction bases left unmatched: 9. CDR1 is MNHEY and CDR2 is SVGEGT in the germline V gene.

The CDR3 region is CASSSLRQVSTDTQYF. The CDR3 nucleotides read TGTGCCAGCAGTTCTCTCCGACAGGTTAGCACAGATACGCAGTATTTT. The chain employs TRBV27 and TRBJ2-3, with D possibly TRBD1 on 6 matching bases. This CDR3 is built from 16 residues. V dropped 4 bases and J dropped 0 bases, with 14 bases sitting between them. Germline assignment: CDR1 MNHEY and CDR2 SMNVEV (reference sequence).

This clonotype has more than one count but fewer than ten. The rearrangement joins TRBV5-1 to TRBJ2-2; 12 positions match TRBD2. With 4 bases clipped from V and 7 bases from J, the junction kept 11 bases outside the gene matches. The CDR3 extends over 17 amino acids. Germline V gene data show CDR1 as SGHRS and CDR2 as YFSETQ. CDR3 nucleotides: TGCGCCAGCAGCGCGGGACTAGCGGGTCTAAAGGACGGGGAGCTGTTTTTT. Translation: CASSAGLAGLKDGELFF.

The CDR3 sequence is CASSLVGTLGETQYF. CDR3 nucleotide sequence: TGTGCCAGCAGCTTAGTAGGGACACTAGGGGAGACCCAGTACTTC. The chain recombines TRBV7-8 with TRBJ2-5, with D possibly being TRBD1 (6 bases). The CDR3 loop spans 15 amino acids. The germline V gene has CDR1 SGHVS and CDR2 FQNEAQ. The ends were cut back, 1 base at V and 5 bases at J, with 14 bases in the middle.

V gene TRBV28 combines with J gene TRBJ2-1; 7 bases map to TRBD1. The V gene end was trimmed by 6 bases and the J gene end by 4 bases; junction bases not matched to a gene: 15. This CDR3 has 17 residues. The germline V gene encodes CDR1 MDHEN and CDR2 SYDVKM. The CDR3 here is CASRSPSRTGFYNEQFF. CDR3 bases: TGTGCCAGCAGATCCCCGAGCAGGACAGGTTTTTACAATGAGCAGTTCTTC.

This chain joins TRBV27 and TRBJ1-6; no clear D gene. The germline V and J ends were trimmed by 5 bases and 9 bases, with 23 bases remaining between them. The V gene's germline CDR1 is MNHEY and CDR2 SMNVEV (reference sequence). The CDR3 runs 17 residues. This CDR3 reads CASSHHRPASRSSPLHF. For the CDR3, the DNA is TGTGCCAGCAGTCACCATCGCCCAGCCTCAAGGAGTTCACCCCTCCACTTT.

The rearrangement links TRBV29-1 to TRBJ2-3, with no clear D. V dropped 6 bases and J dropped 6 bases, with 10 bases sitting between them. Looked up from germline, CDR1 is SQVTM and CDR2 is ANQGSEA. CDR3 length: 11 residues. Here the CDR3 DNA reads TGCAGCGTCCCACGTCGGGATACGCAGTATTTT. Protein: CSVPRRDTQYF.

The genes are TRBV29-1 and TRBJ2-6, with 14 bases aligning to TRBD2. V shed 4 bases and J 2 bases; nucleotides not matched to a gene: 4. Germline V gives CDR1 SQVTM, CDR2 ANQGSEA. CDR3 length: 17 residues. The CDR3 DNA is TGCAGCGTTGCGAGGGGACTAGCGGGAGCTGGGGCCAACGTCCTGACTTTC. This gives the protein CSVARGLAGAGANVLTF.